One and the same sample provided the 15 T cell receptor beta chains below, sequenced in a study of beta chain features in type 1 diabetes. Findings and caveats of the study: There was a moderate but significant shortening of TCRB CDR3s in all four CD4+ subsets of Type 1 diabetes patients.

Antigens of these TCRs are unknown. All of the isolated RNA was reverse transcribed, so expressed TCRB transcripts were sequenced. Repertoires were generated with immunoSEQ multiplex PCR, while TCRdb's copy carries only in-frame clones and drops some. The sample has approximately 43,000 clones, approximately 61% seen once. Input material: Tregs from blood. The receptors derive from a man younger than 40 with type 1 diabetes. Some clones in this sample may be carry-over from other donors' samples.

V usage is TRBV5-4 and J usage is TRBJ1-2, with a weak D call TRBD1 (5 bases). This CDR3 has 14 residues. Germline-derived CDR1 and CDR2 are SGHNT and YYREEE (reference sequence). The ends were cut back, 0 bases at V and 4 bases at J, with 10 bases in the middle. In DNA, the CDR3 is TGTGCCAGCAGCTTGGCTCCGGGGGGCTATGGCTACACCTTC. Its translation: CASSLAPGGYGYTF.

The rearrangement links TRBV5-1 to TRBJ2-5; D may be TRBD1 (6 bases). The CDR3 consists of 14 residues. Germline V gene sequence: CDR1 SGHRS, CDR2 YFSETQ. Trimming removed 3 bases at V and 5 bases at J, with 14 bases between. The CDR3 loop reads CASSSRTVLETQYF. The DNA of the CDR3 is TGCGCCAGCAGCTCCAGGACAGTTTTGGAGACCCAGTACTTC.

The CDR3: CASTSRGGETQYF. The CDR3 nucleotides read TGTGCCAGCACCTCCCGAGGGGGAGAGACCCAGTACTTC. The V call is TRBV6-6, the J call TRBJ2-5, with D perhaps matching TRBD1 (6 bases). The CDR3 is 13 residues long. V shed 7 bases and J shed 4 bases, with 13 bases lying between them. The germline CDR1 and CDR2 sequences are MNHNY and SVGAGI (reference sequence).

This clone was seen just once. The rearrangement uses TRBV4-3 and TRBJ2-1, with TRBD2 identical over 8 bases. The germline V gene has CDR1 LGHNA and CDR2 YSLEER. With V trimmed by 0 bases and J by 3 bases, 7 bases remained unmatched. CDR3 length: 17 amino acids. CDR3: CASSQDPLAGGYNEQFF. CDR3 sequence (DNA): TGCGCCAGCAGCCAAGATCCTCTTGCGGGGGGCTACAATGAGCAGTTCTTC.

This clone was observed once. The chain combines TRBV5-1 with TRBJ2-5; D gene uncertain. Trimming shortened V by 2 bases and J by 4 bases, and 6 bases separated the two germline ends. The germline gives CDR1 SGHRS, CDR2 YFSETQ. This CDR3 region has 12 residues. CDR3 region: CASSFPGETQYF. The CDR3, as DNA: TGCGCCAGCAGCTTCCCGGGAGAGACCCAGTACTTC.

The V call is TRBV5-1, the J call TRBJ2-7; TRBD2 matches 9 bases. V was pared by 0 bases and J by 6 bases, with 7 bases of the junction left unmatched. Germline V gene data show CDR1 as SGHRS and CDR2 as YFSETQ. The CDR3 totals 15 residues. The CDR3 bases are TGCGCCAGCAGCTTGGAACGCGGGAGGGTGCTCGAGCAGTACTTC. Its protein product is CASSLERGRVLEQYF.

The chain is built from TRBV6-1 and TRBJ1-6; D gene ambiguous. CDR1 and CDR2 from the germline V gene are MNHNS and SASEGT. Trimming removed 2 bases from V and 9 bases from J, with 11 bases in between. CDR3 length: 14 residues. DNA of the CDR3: TGTGCCAGCAGTGAAATCCTCGTCGGTTCACCCCTCCACTTT. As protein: CASSEILVGSPLHF.

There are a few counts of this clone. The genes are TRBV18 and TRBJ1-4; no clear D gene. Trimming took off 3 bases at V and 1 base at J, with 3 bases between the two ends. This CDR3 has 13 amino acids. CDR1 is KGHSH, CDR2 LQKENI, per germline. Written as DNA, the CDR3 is TGTGCCAGCTCACCCGTAACTAATGAAAAACTGTTTTTT. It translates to CASSPVTNEKLFF.

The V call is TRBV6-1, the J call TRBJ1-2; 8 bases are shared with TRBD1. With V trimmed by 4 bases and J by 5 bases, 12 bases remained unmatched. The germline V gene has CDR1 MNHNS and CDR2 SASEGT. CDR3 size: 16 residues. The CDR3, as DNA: TGTGCCAGCAGTGGGAGCGGCGGGACAGGCGAATATGGCTACACCTTC. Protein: CASSGSGGTGEYGYTF.

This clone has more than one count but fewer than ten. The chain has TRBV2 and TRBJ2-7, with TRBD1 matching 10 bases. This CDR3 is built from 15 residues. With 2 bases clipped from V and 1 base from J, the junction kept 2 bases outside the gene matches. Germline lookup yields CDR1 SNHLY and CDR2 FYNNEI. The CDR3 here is CASSEWDRGSYEQYF. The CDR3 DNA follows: TGTGCCAGCAGTGAATGGGACAGGGGATCCTACGAGCAGTACTTC.

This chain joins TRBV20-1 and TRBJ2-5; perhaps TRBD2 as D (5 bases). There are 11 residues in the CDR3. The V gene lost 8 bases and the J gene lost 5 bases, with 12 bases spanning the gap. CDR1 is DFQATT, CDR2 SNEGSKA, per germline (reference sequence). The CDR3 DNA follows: TGCAGTAACGGGGTTAGGGAGACCCAGTACTTC. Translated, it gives CSNGVRETQYF.

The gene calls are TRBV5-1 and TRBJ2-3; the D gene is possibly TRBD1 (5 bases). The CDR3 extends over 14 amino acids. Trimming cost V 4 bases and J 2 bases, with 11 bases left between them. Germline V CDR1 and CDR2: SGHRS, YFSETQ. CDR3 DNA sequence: TGCGCCAGCAGCCCCGGACAATACACAGATACGCAGTATTTT. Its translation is CASSPGQYTDTQYF.

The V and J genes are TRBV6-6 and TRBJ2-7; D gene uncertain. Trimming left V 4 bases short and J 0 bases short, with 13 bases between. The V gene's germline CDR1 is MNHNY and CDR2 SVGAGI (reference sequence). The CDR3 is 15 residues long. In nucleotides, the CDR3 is TGTGCCAGCAGTTCTACGACTCTCAGCTCCTACGAGCAGTACTTC. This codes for CASSSTTLSSYEQYF.

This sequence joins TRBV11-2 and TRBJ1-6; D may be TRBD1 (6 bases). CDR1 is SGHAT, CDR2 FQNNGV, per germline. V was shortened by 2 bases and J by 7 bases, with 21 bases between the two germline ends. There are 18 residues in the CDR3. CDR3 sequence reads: CASSLLVVRGGTNSPLHF. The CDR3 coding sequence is TGTGCCAGCAGCTTATTGGTGGTTCGCGGGGGCACCAATTCACCCCTCCACTTT.

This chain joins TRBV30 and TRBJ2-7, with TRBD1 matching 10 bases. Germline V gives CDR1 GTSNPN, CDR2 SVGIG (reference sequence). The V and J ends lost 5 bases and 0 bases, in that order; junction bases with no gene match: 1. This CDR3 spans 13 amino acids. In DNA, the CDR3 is TGTGCCTGGGGGACAGGGGTCTCCTACGAGCAGTACTTC. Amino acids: CAWGTGVSYEQYF.